These T cell receptor beta chains were read from a single sample in a study of blood T cell repertoires in COVID-19. Sequencing was performed with immunoSEQ multiplex PCR; in TCRdb, only in-frame clones are kept and a portion is missing. The sample lists approximately 180,000 clones, approximately 87% occurring once. The material sequenced was peripheral blood. Receptors originate from a woman aged 65 to 85 with COVID-19, enrolled during active disease. The conserved cysteine and the conserved F or W are not part of the CDR3 here. Fields, in order: V gene, D gene, CDR3 protein. The D gene is left open where the match is weak.

TRBV6-2/TRBV6-3	NA	ASGYRQPQH
TRBV28	NA	ASSLAQETQY
TRBV10-3	NA	AISGARGRIYEQY
TRBV5-1	NA	ASSPGIQETQY
TRBV29-1	NA	SVYRNGNTEAF
TRBV10-3	TRBD1	AIRGQGAETQY
TRBV5-8	NA	ASSFFGVAPHNEQY
TRBV28	TRBD1	ASIRTGSNQPQH
TRBV4-1	NA	ASSQEPPWSGGDYNSPLH
TRBV6-2/TRBV6-3	NA	ASGLTSRRTDTQY
TRBV30	NA	AWSFLGDEQY
TRBV30	NA	AWTSLGGLSGNTIY
TRBV29-1	TRBD1	SVGDRSNQPQH
TRBV19	NA	ASSMPGVPQETQY
TRBV15	NA	ATSRDGTGTDTQY
TRBV6-5	NA	ASSYRGRDEQY
TRBV18	TRBD1	ASSPVQGVEEKLF
TRBV2	TRBD2	ASSAAGGANNEQF
TRBV6-5	TRBD1	ASSTGTEETQY
TRBV19	NA	ASSSPLQISNQPQH
TRBV27	TRBD1	ASRPTGTGTYEQY
TRBV27	TRBD2	ASSLTSGNLASTDTQY
TRBV6-5	TRBD1	ASSQQGDYGYT
TRBV5-1	TRBD1	ASSSSTGGTNTEAF
TRBV5-1	TRBD2	ASSLGLAGSEQY
TRBV5-1	NA	ASSPTAAGDTEAF
TRBV7-9	NA	ASSFSQQGILEKLF
TRBV19	NA	ASSIGGAVNIQY
TRBV30	NA	AWAGTPAQGYT
TRBV27	TRBD1	ASRRHRGQPQH
TRBV4-2	NA	ASSQDVGGGAASEDGYT
TRBV27	NA	ASSLGGGLADTQY
TRBV7-3	NA	ASSLTGMNTEAF
TRBV7-9	NA	ASSRAGVGETQY
TRBV11-2	TRBD1	ASTLDRGDSPLH
TRBV7-8	TRBD2	ASSFSGYEQY
TRBV6-5	NA	ASSPVGGRDTQY
TRBV11-3	TRBD2	ASSRTSGGQETQY
TRBV7-8	NA	ASSLGGGGQPQH
TRBV7-2	NA	ASSLVGSRSVEQF
TRBV7-2	TRBD2	ASSLGFSSGRNNEQF
TRBV6-2/TRBV6-3	TRBD2	ASRYRDYPFTGTGELF
TRBV7-2	NA	ASSLVTGWTGELF